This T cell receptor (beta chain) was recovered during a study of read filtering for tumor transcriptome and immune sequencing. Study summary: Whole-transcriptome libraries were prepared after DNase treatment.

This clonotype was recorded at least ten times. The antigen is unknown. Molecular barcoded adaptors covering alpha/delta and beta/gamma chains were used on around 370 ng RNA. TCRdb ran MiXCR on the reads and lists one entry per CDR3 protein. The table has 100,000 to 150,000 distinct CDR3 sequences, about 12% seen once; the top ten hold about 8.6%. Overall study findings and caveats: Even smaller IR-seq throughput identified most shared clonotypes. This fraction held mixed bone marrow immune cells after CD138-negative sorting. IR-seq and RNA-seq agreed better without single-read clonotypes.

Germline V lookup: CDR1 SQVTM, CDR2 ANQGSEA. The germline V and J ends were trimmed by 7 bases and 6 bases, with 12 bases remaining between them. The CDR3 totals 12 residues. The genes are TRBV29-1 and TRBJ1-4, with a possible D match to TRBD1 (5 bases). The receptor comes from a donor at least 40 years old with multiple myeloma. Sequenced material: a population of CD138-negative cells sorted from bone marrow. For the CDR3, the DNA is TGCAGCGCCGACAGCCAGGATGAAAAACTGTTTTTT. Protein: CSADSQDEKLFF.